This TCR beta chain was sequenced during a study of cytomegalovirus exposure and HLA in healthy donors. General observations from the study: No immune exposure information besides CMV serostatus was available. In a later analysis, the majority of CMV-associated beta chains seemingly showed HLA restriction. According to the study, about 180 TCR beta chains were cytomegalovirus-associated. In a later analysis, parvovirus B19, influenza, CMV and Epstein-Barr virus appeared linked to several top co-occurrence clusters.

Germline loops: CDR1 SGHDT, CDR2 YYEEEE. Between the trimmed V and J ends, which lost 4 bases and 3 bases, there was a span of 8 bases. The CDR3 runs to 12 residues. Primers for the PCR totalled 60 Vbeta and 13 Jbeta. Some clones are missing from TCRdb's copy, which holds only in-frame ones; the method was immunoSEQ multiplex PCR. This table holds around 63,000 clones, around 80% found once. Remarks on this clone: Its antigen is still unknown.

This receptor was identified in a man between 40 and 49 years old in good health and CMV-seronegative. Sample: PBMCs. V is TRBV5-6 and J is TRBJ2-7; D uncertain. The DNA for the CDR3 is TGTGCCAGCAGCCGCATAGACTACGAGCAGTACTTC. Its protein is CASSRIDYEQYF.